A selection of T cell receptor beta chains follows, all from one sample in a study of cytomegalovirus exposure and HLA in healthy donors. The repertoire was sequenced with immunoSEQ multiplex PCR; TCRdb's copy has only in-frame clones and lacks some. The sample has about 98,000 clones, about three quarters seen once; the top ten hold about 1.5%. The sequencing input was PBMCs. Receptors were obtained from a man in his forties in good health and CMV-seronegative. Each CDR3 is given with its conserved first and last residue. D genes are given only for firm matches. Not every row has a clone size; where given, it reads once, few, many or a size class.

d_gene	v_gene	abundance	j_gene	CDR3aa	CDR3nt
TRBD2	TRBV7-8	NA	TRBJ2-3	CASSLRLAGSTDTQYF	TGTGCCAGCAGCTTGCGGCTAGCGGGGAGCACAGATACGCAGTATTTT
NA	TRBV7-8	NA	TRBJ2-3	CASSAQGIFPDTQYF	TGTGCCAGCAGCGCACAGGGAATTTTCCCAGATACGCAGTATTTT
NA	TRBV7-8	NA	TRBJ1-2	CASSSGAGNRYTF	TGTGCCAGCAGCTCAGGTGCAGGGAATCGCTACACCTTC
TRBD1	TRBV5-6	NA	TRBJ2-3	CASSLEQGLGHTDTQYF	TGTGCCAGCAGCTTGGAACAGGGGTTGGGGCACACAGATACGCAGTATTTT
TRBD2	TRBV2	few	TRBJ2-2	CASTGLSGTPNTGELFF	TGTGCCAGCACCGGACTAAGCGGGACTCCGAACACCGGGGAGCTGTTTTTT
TRBD1	TRBV30	NA	TRBJ1-6	CAWSVRTGTNSPLHF	TGTGCCTGGAGTGTAAGGACAGGGACTAATTCACCCCTCCACTTT
TRBD2	TRBV19	NA	TRBJ2-3	CASSLGLADTQYF	TGTGCCAGTAGTCTCGGACTAGCAGATACGCAGTATTTT
NA	TRBV4-3	NA	TRBJ1-5	CASSQEVSGGYSNQPQHF	TGCGCCAGCAGCCAAGAAGTGTCCGGGGGATATAGCAATCAGCCCCAGCATTTT
NA	TRBV4-2	NA	TRBJ2-5	CASSKEGTGTVGTQYF	TGTGCCAGCAGCAAAGAGGGAACAGGGACCGTGGGGACCCAGTACTTC
TRBD1	TRBV27	NA	TRBJ1-6	CASSPRTGYNSPLHF	TGTGCCAGCAGTCCTCGGACAGGATATAATTCACCCCTCCACTTT
NA	TRBV12-5	NA	TRBJ2-4	CASGPSAGFDIQYF	TGTGCTAGTGGTCCCTCGGCGGGGTTCGACATTCAGTACTTC
NA	TRBV7-2	NA	TRBJ2-1	CASSLAAGSSYNEQFF	TGTGCCAGCAGCTTAGCTGCAGGAAGCTCCTACAATGAGCAGTTCTTC
NA	TRBV4-1	few	TRBJ1-2	CASSQEASNYYGYTF	TGCGCCAGCAGCCAAGAGGCCAGTAATTACTATGGCTACACCTTC
NA	TRBV14	NA	TRBJ2-2	CASSLVGTSNTGELFF	TGTGCCAGCAGCTTAGTAGGGACATCGAACACCGGGGAGCTGTTTTTT
NA	TRBV28	few	TRBJ1-5	CASSLTRGGSQPQHF	TGTGCCAGCAGTTTGACAAGGGGCGGGAGTCAGCCCCAGCATTTT
TRBD1	TRBV29-1	NA	TRBJ2-7	CSVEDRTGEQYF	TGCAGCGTTGAAGATCGGACAGGGGAGCAGTACTTC
TRBD2	TRBV10-3	NA	TRBJ2-2	CAISAGGTGELFF	TGTGCCATCAGTGCGGGGGGAACCGGGGAGCTGTTTTTT
NA	TRBV7-6	NA	TRBJ2-1	CASSYLASEQFF	TGTGCCAGCAGCTACCTAGCGTCGGAGCAGTTCTTC
NA	TRBV5-1	NA	TRBJ2-7	CASSETPNPYEQYF	TGCGCCAGCAGCGAGACTCCTAACCCCTACGAGCAGTACTTC
NA	TRBV9	NA	TRBJ1-4	CASSVGGGFATNEKLFF	TGTGCCAGCAGCGTGGGCGGGGGGTTTGCAACTAATGAAAAACTGTTTTTT
NA	TRBV15	NA	TRBJ1-5	CATSRSLTAGNQPQHF	TGTGCCACCAGCAGATCTCTGACGGCGGGCAATCAGCCCCAGCATTTT
NA	TRBV18	NA	TRBJ1-1	CASSLKTGTNTEAFF	TGTGCCAGCTCACTTAAGACAGGTACGAACACTGAAGCTTTCTTT
TRBD1	TRBV19	NA	TRBJ2-6	CASNPRTGKYSGANVLTF	TGTGCCAGTAACCCACGGACAGGGAAATACTCTGGGGCCAACGTCCTGACTTTC
NA	TRBV5-1	NA	TRBJ2-7	CASSDNQVAPYEQYF	TGCGCCAGCAGCGATAACCAGGTAGCGCCCTACGAGCAGTACTTC
NA	TRBV5-4	NA	TRBJ2-7	CASSAGGYEQYF	TGTGCCAGCAGCGCCGGGGGTTACGAGCAGTACTTC
TRBD1	TRBV13	once	TRBJ2-5	CASSRDGTGARTQYF	TGTGCCAGCAGCCGTGATGGGACAGGAGCACGGACCCAGTACTTC
NA	TRBV6-6	few	TRBJ1-1	CASSFQGGTEAFF	TGTGCCAGCAGCTTTCAGGGAGGGACTGAAGCTTTCTTT
TRBD1	TRBV13	NA	TRBJ2-2	CASSPSGTGGTDTGELFF	TGTGCCAGCAGCCCGAGCGGGACAGGGGGCACGGACACCGGGGAGCTGTTTTTT
TRBD1	TRBV28	NA	TRBJ1-3	CASRGTGGRYTIYF	TGTGCCAGCAGGGGGACAGGGGGCAGGTACACCATATATTTT
NA	TRBV6-1	NA	TRBJ2-2	CASSSPQKNTGELFF	TGTGCCAGCAGTTCACCCCAGAAGAACACCGGGGAGCTGTTTTTT
NA	TRBV4-2	NA	TRBJ2-2	CASRSPLGELFF	TGTGCCAGCAGGTCCCCCCTCGGGGAGCTGTTTTTT
NA	TRBV5-1	NA	TRBJ2-1	CASSSWTVAAFEQFF	TGCGCCAGCAGCTCATGGACAGTCGCGGCCTTTGAGCAGTTCTTC
TRBD1	TRBV6-1	few	TRBJ2-7	CASSDRTGGDEQYF	TGTGCCAGCAGTGACAGGACAGGGGGCGACGAGCAGTACTTC
NA	TRBV2	NA	TRBJ2-7	CASTTFYEQYF	TGTGCCAGCACGACTTTCTACGAGCAGTACTTC
TRBD2	TRBV15	few	TRBJ2-1	CATGLADYNEQFF	TGTGCCACCGGACTAGCGGATTACAATGAGCAGTTCTTC
TRBD1	TRBV27	NA	TRBJ2-2	CASSFPRGTGYTGELFF	TGTGCCAGCAGTTTCCCAAGAGGGACAGGGTACACCGGGGAGCTGTTTTTT
NA	TRBV15	NA	TRBJ2-2	CATSVGVLGGELFF	TGTGCCACCAGCGTAGGGGTTTTAGGCGGGGAGCTGTTTTTT
NA	TRBV19	NA	TRBJ1-3	CASSGSSGNTIYF	TGTGCCAGTTCCGGGTCCTCTGGAAACACCATATATTTT
TRBD2	TRBV5-1	NA	TRBJ2-3	CASSLVGTSSVADTQYF	TGCGCCAGCAGCTTGGTGGGGACTAGCTCAGTAGCAGATACGCAGTATTTT
TRBD1	TRBV5-1	NA	TRBJ2-7	CASSDRGYNYEQYF	TGCGCCAGCAGCGACAGGGGTTATAATTACGAGCAGTACTTC
TRBD1	TRBV19	NA	TRBJ2-7	CASRPRTGPYRGEQYF	TGTGCCAGTAGGCCCAGGACAGGGCCGTATCGGGGCGAGCAGTACTTC
NA	TRBV4-1	NA	TRBJ1-5	CASSQDSGSLNQPQHF	TGCGCCAGCAGCCAAGATTCGGGGTCCCTTAATCAGCCCCAGCATTTT
NA	TRBV6-1	NA	TRBJ1-5	CASSDRENQPQHF	TGTGCCAGCAGTGACAGGGAAAATCAGCCCCAGCATTTT